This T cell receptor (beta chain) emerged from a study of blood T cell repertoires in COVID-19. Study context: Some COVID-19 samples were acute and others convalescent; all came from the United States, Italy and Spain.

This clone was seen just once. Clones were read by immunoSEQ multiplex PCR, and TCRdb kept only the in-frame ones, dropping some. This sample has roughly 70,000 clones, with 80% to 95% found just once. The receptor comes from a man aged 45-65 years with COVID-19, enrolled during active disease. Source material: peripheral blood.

The CDR3 sequence: CASSAGQGANEKLFF. In nucleotides, the CDR3 is TGTGCCAGCAGCGCCGGACAGGGCGCTAATGAAAAACTGTTTTTT. The V gene is TRBV7-3, the J gene TRBJ1-4; 8 nucleotides match TRBD1. The CDR3 is 15 amino acids. Trimming removed 5 bases from V and 3 bases from J; junction bases left unmatched: 5. The germline V gene encodes CDR1 SGHTA and CDR2 FQGTGA.